The 5 T cell receptor beta chains below come from one sample, sequenced in a study of cytomegalovirus exposure and HLA in healthy donors. With 60 Vbeta and 13 Jbeta primers, the PCR was carried out. Method: immunoSEQ multiplex PCR; TCRdb's copy keeps in-frame clones and lacks some. The data hold approximately 150,000 clones, with roughly 79% observed a single time. Material for sequencing was PBMCs. The receptors derive from a woman aged 18-30 years in good health and CMV-seronegative.

This chain connects TRBV18 to TRBJ1-1, with TRBD1 as a possible D gene (6 bases). This CDR3 region has 14 residues. The V gene lost 3 bases and the J gene lost 1 base, with 9 bases spanning the gap. The V gene's germline CDR1 is KGHSH and CDR2 LQKENI. The CDR3 DNA reads TGTGCCAGCTCACCCCTACAGGGGAACACTGAAGCTTTCTTT. This sequence encodes CASSPLQGNTEAFF.

Only a few counts were recorded for this clone. The chain links TRBV15 to TRBJ2-7; 8 bases map to TRBD2. V trimming: 7 bases; J trimming: 3 bases; junction bases outside the gene matches: 11. The CDR3 covers 15 residues. Germline CDR1 LNHNV, CDR2 YYDKDF (reference sequence). The CDR3 loop reads CATKASGGSHYEQYF. Written as DNA, the CDR3 is TGTGCCACCAAGGCATCGGGAGGGAGCCACTACGAGCAGTACTTC.

This clone showed up just a few times. The chain employs TRBV11-2 and TRBJ2-5; 7 nucleotides align to TRBD1. The germline V gene has CDR1 SGHAT and CDR2 FQNNGV. CDR3 length: 14 amino acids. V lost 1 base and J lost 5; bases outside the gene matches: 4. In nucleotides, the CDR3 is TGTGCCAGCAGCTTAGTAGGGGGCGTCGAGACCCAGTACTTC. Protein: CASSLVGGVETQYF.

The chain carries TRBV6-6 and TRBJ1-1; 10 nucleotides align to TRBD1. Unmatched junction bases numbered 8, after V lost 2 bases and J lost 11 bases. There are 14 residues in the CDR3. Germline V CDR1 and CDR2: MNHNY, SVGAGI (reference sequence). CDR3 loop: CASSYPGTGAGAFF. Written as DNA, the CDR3 is TGTGCCAGCAGTTACCCGGGGACAGGGGCCGGGGCTTTCTTT.

This clone was counted between two and nine times. The rearrangement joins TRBV14 to TRBJ1-2; TRBD1 is a possible D gene (5 bases). Per the germline V gene, CDR1 is SGHDN and CDR2 is FVKESK. This CDR3 contains 14 residues. V shed 1 base and J shed 4 bases, with 10 bases lying between them. The CDR3, as DNA: TGTGCCAGCAGCCAAGTACGACAGCTCTATGGCTACACCTTC. This codes for CASSQVRQLYGYTF. Full variable domain (remainder filled in from reference TRBV14 and TRBJ1-2): EAGVTQFPSHSVIEKGQTVTLRCDPISGHDNLYWYRRVMGKEIKFLLHFVKESKQDESGMPNNRFLAERTGGTYSTLKVQPAELEDSGVYFCASSQVRQLYGYTFGSGTRLTVV.